These T cell receptor beta chains were read from a single sample in a study of early T cells in non-severe SARS-CoV-2 infection. Each CDR3 protein is one row after TCRdb ran MiXCR on the 5' RACE reads. Here the sample spans about 36,000 distinct CDR3 sequences, roughly 6.8% being singletons. The material sequenced was whole blood, taken at baseline. These receptors were obtained from an adult who was a healthcare worker with PCR-confirmed SARS-CoV-2 infection or an uninfected control (not recorded which). Each CDR3 is given with its conserved first and last residue. The order of the fields is J gene, clone size, D gene, V gene, CDR3 protein, CDR3 DNA. The D gene is left open where the match is weak. Expanded clones get a size class; other rows say once, few or many, or leave the size out.

j_gene: TRBJ2-1; abundance: many; d_gene: -; v_gene: TRBV5-6; CDR3aa: CASSFLAGAGREQFF; CDR3nt: TGTGCCAGCAGCTTTTTGGCAGGGGCTGGCAGGGAGCAGTTCTTC
j_gene: TRBJ2-1; abundance: many; d_gene: -; v_gene: TRBV9; CDR3aa: CASSVGGTTYNEQFF; CDR3nt: TGTGCCAGCAGCGTTGGCGGAACAACCTACAATGAGCAGTTCTTC
j_gene: TRBJ1-5; abundance: -; d_gene: TRBD1; v_gene: TRBV6-2/TRBV6-3; CDR3aa: CASARQGGSQPQHF; CDR3nt: TGTGCCAGCGCCCGACAGGGGGGGAGTCAGCCCCAGCATTTT
j_gene: TRBJ2-7; abundance: -; d_gene: -; v_gene: TRBV20-1; CDR3aa: CSAENAGSSYEQYF; CDR3nt: TGCAGTGCTGAAAATGCGGGCAGCTCCTACGAGCAGTACTTC
j_gene: TRBJ2-5; abundance: -; d_gene: -; v_gene: TRBV20-1; CDR3aa: CSAGPSETQYF; CDR3nt: TGCAGTGCTGGACCAAGCGAGACCCAGTACTTC
j_gene: TRBJ2-7; abundance: few; d_gene: -; v_gene: TRBV29-1; CDR3aa: CSVSSPSTYEQYF; CDR3nt: TGCAGCGTTTCTAGCCCCTCGACCTACGAGCAGTACTTC
j_gene: TRBJ1-1; abundance: -; d_gene: -; v_gene: TRBV29-1; CDR3aa: CSVGGFGTEAFF; CDR3nt: TGCAGCGTGGGTGGATTTGGCACTGAAGCTTTCTTT
j_gene: TRBJ1-5; abundance: many; d_gene: -; v_gene: TRBV20-1; CDR3aa: CSAILGEQPQHF; CDR3nt: TGCAGTGCGATCCTGGGCGAACAGCCCCAGCATTTT
j_gene: TRBJ2-3; abundance: many; d_gene: -; v_gene: TRBV20-1; CDR3aa: CSASGTPRDPDTQYF; CDR3nt: TGCAGTGCTAGCGGGACTCCGAGAGACCCAGATACGCAGTATTTT
j_gene: TRBJ2-1; abundance: many; d_gene: -; v_gene: TRBV10-3; CDR3aa: CAISESASYNEQFF; CDR3nt: TGTGCCATCAGTGAGTCCGCTAGCTACAATGAGCAGTTCTTC
j_gene: TRBJ2-1; abundance: many; d_gene: -; v_gene: TRBV6-5; CDR3aa: CASSHESSYNEQFF; CDR3nt: TGTGCCAGCAGCCATGAGAGCTCCTACAATGAGCAGTTCTTC
j_gene: TRBJ1-2; abundance: -; d_gene: -; v_gene: TRBV7-2; CDR3aa: CASSPGGQSYGYTF; CDR3nt: TGTGCCAGCAGCCCAGGCGGACAGTCCTATGGCTACACCTTC
j_gene: TRBJ2-2; abundance: -; d_gene: TRBD1; v_gene: TRBV5-4; CDR3aa: CASSSPTGGPGELFF; CDR3nt: TGTGCCAGCAGCTCCCCTACAGGGGGACCCGGGGAGCTGTTTTTT
j_gene: TRBJ2-5; abundance: few; d_gene: TRBD2; v_gene: TRBV7-2; CDR3aa: CASSSQGGSQETQYF; CDR3nt: TGTGCCAGCAGCTCCCAAGGCGGGAGTCAAGAGACCCAGTACTTC
j_gene: TRBJ1-2; abundance: -; d_gene: TRBD1; v_gene: TRBV28; CDR3aa: CASSPDRGRVPYGYTF; CDR3nt: TGTGCCAGCAGTCCGGACAGGGGGCGAGTTCCTTATGGCTACACCTTC
j_gene: TRBJ1-1; abundance: medium-sized; d_gene: TRBD1; v_gene: TRBV20-1; CDR3aa: CSADRDSHTEAFF; CDR3nt: TGCAGTGCGGACCGGGACAGCCACACTGAAGCTTTCTTT
j_gene: TRBJ1-1; abundance: -; d_gene: -; v_gene: TRBV6-6; CDR3aa: CASSYRAGEYQNTEAFF; CDR3nt: TGTGCCAGCAGTTACCGGGCAGGCGAGTACCAGAACACTGAAGCTTTCTTT
j_gene: TRBJ1-2; abundance: few; d_gene: -; v_gene: TRBV5-1; CDR3aa: CASTWGIGGNYGYTF; CDR3nt: TGCGCCAGCACCTGGGGCATCGGGGGCAACTATGGCTACACCTTC
j_gene: TRBJ2-7; abundance: medium-sized; d_gene: -; v_gene: TRBV27; CDR3aa: CASSFGGLSEQYF; CDR3nt: TGTGCCAGCAGTTTTGGGGGTCTGAGCGAGCAGTACTTC
j_gene: TRBJ1-1; abundance: many; d_gene: -; v_gene: TRBV7-9; CDR3aa: CASGLGTEAFF; CDR3nt: TGTGCCAGCGGTCTGGGGACTGAAGCTTTCTTT
j_gene: TRBJ1-4; abundance: -; d_gene: -; v_gene: TRBV10-3; CDR3aa: CAISESGGAEEKLFF; CDR3nt: TGTGCCATCAGTGAGTCGGGAGGGGCCGAGGAAAAACTGTTTTTT
j_gene: TRBJ2-1; abundance: many; d_gene: -; v_gene: TRBV20-1; CDR3aa: CSASQDEQFF; CDR3nt: TGCAGTGCTAGTCAGGATGAGCAGTTCTTC
j_gene: TRBJ2-2; abundance: many; d_gene: -; v_gene: TRBV20-1; CDR3aa: CSARKKQGGANTGELFF; CDR3nt: TGCAGTGCTAGAAAAAAACAGGGTGGTGCGAACACCGGGGAGCTGTTTTTT
j_gene: TRBJ2-7; abundance: -; d_gene: TRBD2; v_gene: TRBV10-3; CDR3aa: CAITPGSGFYEQYF; CDR3nt: TGTGCCATCACCCCGGGTAGCGGGTTCTACGAGCAGTACTTC
j_gene: TRBJ2-7; abundance: few; d_gene: TRBD1; v_gene: TRBV27; CDR3aa: CASSPGQGAWEQYF; CDR3nt: TGTGCCAGCAGCCCGGGACAGGGGGCGTGGGAGCAGTACTTC
j_gene: TRBJ2-2; abundance: many; d_gene: -; v_gene: TRBV12-3/TRBV12-4; CDR3aa: CASRTTGHNTGELFF; CDR3nt: TGTGCCAGCAGGACCACGGGACACAACACCGGGGAGCTGTTTTTT
j_gene: TRBJ1-2; abundance: -; d_gene: -; v_gene: TRBV7-9; CDR3aa: CASSTATGTYGYTF; CDR3nt: TGTGCCAGCAGCACAGCAACCGGGACCTATGGCTACACCTTC
j_gene: TRBJ2-3; abundance: -; d_gene: TRBD1; v_gene: TRBV12-3/TRBV12-4; CDR3aa: CASSSTTAWDRYTDTQYF; CDR3nt: TGTGCCAGCAGTTCGACGACGGCCTGGGACAGATACACAGATACGCAGTATTTT
j_gene: TRBJ2-5; abundance: many; d_gene: -; v_gene: TRBV24-1; CDR3aa: CATSVPDSSQETQYF; CDR3nt: TGTGCCACCAGTGTCCCTGACTCCAGCCAAGAGACCCAGTACTTC
j_gene: TRBJ1-6; abundance: few; d_gene: -; v_gene: TRBV6-5; CDR3aa: CASSLRGRHSPLHF; CDR3nt: TGTGCCAGCAGTCTGCGGGGCCGACATTCACCCCTCCACTTT
j_gene: TRBJ2-7; abundance: -; d_gene: -; v_gene: TRBV7-6; CDR3aa: CASSLAVGESYEQYF; CDR3nt: TGTGCCAGCAGCTTAGCGGTAGGGGAGTCCTACGAGCAGTACTTC
j_gene: TRBJ2-2; abundance: few; d_gene: -; v_gene: TRBV7-9; CDR3aa: CASSPRQAGELFF; CDR3nt: TGTGCCAGCAGCCCAAGACAGGCCGGGGAGCTGTTTTTT
j_gene: TRBJ2-3; abundance: few; d_gene: -; v_gene: TRBV5-8; CDR3aa: CASSLRDVTDTQYF; CDR3nt: TGTGCCAGCAGCTTGCGGGATGTAACAGATACGCAGTATTTT
j_gene: TRBJ1-6; abundance: -; d_gene: -; v_gene: TRBV6-2/TRBV6-3; CDR3aa: CASSHAADSVSPLHF; CDR3nt: TGTGCCAGCAGCCACGCCGCGGACAGTGTGTCACCCCTCCACTTT
j_gene: TRBJ2-7; abundance: many; d_gene: -; v_gene: TRBV18; CDR3aa: CASSPPFPGASEYF; CDR3nt: TGTGCCAGCTCACCGCCTTTTCCGGGGGCTTCGGAGTACTTC
j_gene: TRBJ2-7; abundance: few; d_gene: TRBD2; v_gene: TRBV4-3; CDR3aa: CASSQYSGRAYEQYF; CDR3nt: TGCGCCAGCAGCCAATATAGCGGGAGGGCTTACGAGCAGTACTTC
j_gene: TRBJ2-5; abundance: many; d_gene: TRBD2; v_gene: TRBV29-1; CDR3aa: CSVRDTSGEYF; CDR3nt: TGCAGCGTGAGGGATACTAGCGGAGAGTACTTC